This T cell receptor beta chain originates from a study of T cell clonality in common variable immunodeficiency. Here immunoSEQ multiplex PCR was the method, and the copy in TCRdb shows in-frame clones only, minus some. The table lists under 40,000 clones, with no singletons. Patients and controls were mostly of Caucasian heritage. This clone was seen repeatedly, ten times or more. The CDR3 is cut off 3 residues early in the read; its end comes from the germline J gene. The junction had 7 bases not matched to a gene; V was cut back by 5 bases and J by 4 bases. Germline CDR1 and CDR2: SGHTA and FQGNSA. The CDR3 length is 14 residues.

V usage is TRBV7-2 and J usage is TRBJ1-2; 7 nucleotides agree with TRBD1. Input material: peripheral blood mononuclear cells. The sequence derives from a person between 18 and 70 years old in good health. The CDR3 here is CASSPDRAGYGYTF. The sequenced CDR3 bases are TGTGCCAGCAGCCCAGACAGGGCGGGCTATGGC. Full variable domain (rest looked up from reference TRBV7-2 and TRBJ1-2): GAGVSQSPSNKVTEKGKDVELRCDPISGHTALYWYRQSLGQGLEFLIYFQGNSAPDKSGLPSDRFSAERTGGSVSTLTIQRTQQEDSAVYLCASSPDRAGYGYTFGSGTRLTVV.